This TCR beta chain stems from a study of OX40 agonist ivuxolimab in advanced cancers. Regarding the study in general: Ivuxolimab was an agonistic, fully human IgG2 monoclonal antibody directed against OX40 (CD134), a costimulatory receptor. Intravenous ivuxolimab was administered to patients every 2 weeks at six dose levels: 0.01, 0.1, 0.3, 1.5, 3 and 10 mg/kg. Peripheral TCRbeta sequencing aimed to test whether ivuxolimab altered TCR sequence diversity and caused clonal T-cell expansion. Partial responses were achieved by three dose-escalation patients, of whom one had hepatocellular carcinoma and two had cutaneous melanoma. Patients were allowed to have had prior anti-PD-1, anti-PD-L1 or anti-CTLA-4 therapy, and more than 35% of the dose-escalation patients had been treated with checkpoint inhibitors. Among the 52 dose-escalation patients, about 20 had hepatocellular carcinoma, roughly 15 melanoma, 9 renal cell carcinoma and 9 head and neck cancer. The dose-escalation cohort was about 86% male with a mean age of about 65 years, ranging from roughly 20 to 80. The paper describes the monotherapy dose-escalation part (N ≈ 49 patients) of the phase I trial of ivuxolimab.

Paper-wide results and their limitations: Clonal expansion of both CD4+ and CD8+ blood T cells was observed from baseline to week 6 at doses 0.1 to 3.0 mg/kg. On average, CD8+ T cells showed more expanded clones than CD4+ T cells after ivuxolimab. In the 0.1-3.0 mg/kg groups, partial responders had among the lowest normalized peripheral clonal expansion, particularly in CD8+ T cells. Low levels of normalized T-cell clonal expansion were also seen in some patients who did not respond. The antigen specificity of the peripheral T cells that underwent clonal expansion was not determined.

Remarks on this clone: It has no known antigen specificity. Nothing much larger sits one base from this clone, and base qualities are not available.

Trimming takes 7 bases from V and 4 bases from J, and the germline ends sit 14 bases apart. Looking up the germline V gene yields CDR1 MDHEN and CDR2 SYDVKM. Counted from cysteine to phenylalanine, this CDR3 has 14 amino acids. Only the CDR3 part of the read is kept: 42 bases, read in frame from the first base. The trial excluded patients who had a history of autoimmune disease or who were on systemic immunosuppression. Peripheral blood for TCR sequencing was drawn from every dose cohort at baseline, at cycle 4 day 1 and at cycle 7 day 1. The samples were drawn from a first-in-human, open-label, multicenter phase I dose-escalation trial of ivuxolimab. Adults with locally advanced or metastatic head and neck squamous cell, hepatocellular, melanoma or renal cell carcinoma were enrolled in the trial. Before TCR sequencing, CD4+ T cells and CD8+ T cells from peripheral blood were sorted into separate populations.

Genomic DNA was extracted from sorted cells for sequencing of the TCRbeta CDR3 region. TCRbeta CDR3 regions were sequenced using the immunoSEQ Assay. TCRdb mirrors the immuneACCESS table, restricted to in-frame sequences. Some clones are absent from its copies; in checked studies, under half trace to an unresolved V gene, and the reason for the others is unknown. The sample table lists roughly 76,000 clones, around four fifths of them with a count of one. The ten largest clones represent 5.9% of the sample. The sequenced sample was CD4+ or CD8+ T cells sorted from blood, obtained in a trial of the OX40 agonist ivuxolimab. This receptor chain uses TRBV28 and TRBJ1-5; the D segment could be TRBD1, given 6 matching bases. The clonotype comes from an adult with an advanced solid tumor such as melanoma, head and neck, liver or kidney cancer. The CDR3 loop reads CASMTGGTNQPQHF. The bases read TGTGCCAGCATGACCGGGGGCACGAATCAGCCCCAGCATTTT.